This T cell receptor (beta chain) emerged from a study of blood T cell repertoires in COVID-19. Study summary: The cDNA or gDNA used as material had been derived from T cells, B-cell-depleted T cells, or PBMCs.

Participant ages covered about 18 to 89 years across 24 US areas. Recovered Cohort 3 donors showed two negative PCRs, clearance, or symptom resolution. Per the original methods: Amplifying reference gene primers gave estimates of nucleated cell counts. Method: immunoSEQ multiplex PCR; TCRdb's copy keeps in-frame clones and lacks some. V and J calls and clone size come straight from that table; D and trimming were deduced from the DNA. The sample lists approximately 490,000 clones, less than 90% occurring once. The sequence was obtained from a woman in her fifties or sixties who had recovered from COVID-19. Sequencing input: PBMCs or T cells enriched from blood (not recorded which).

The CDR3: CASSSPLPGTAVGYF. The CDR3, as DNA: TGTGCCAGCAGCTCGCCCCTGCCCGGGACTGCCGTAGGATATTTT. V is TRBV7-2 and J is TRBJ2-3; D is perhaps TRBD2 (6 bases). CDR1 is SGHTA and CDR2 is FQGNSA in the germline V gene. The CDR3 is made up of 15 amino acids. Deletions cut 4 bases from V and 15 bases from J, with 26 bases between.